The clone carrying this TCR beta chain was detected only a few times. This sample is drawn from a study of blood T cell repertoires in COVID-19. Sequencing used immunoSEQ multiplex PCR; TCRdb keeps in-frame clones, though not all of them. The sample has around 140,000 clones; around 86% are singletons. The length of the CDR3 is 14 residues. Per germline, CDR1 LNHDA and CDR2 SQIVND (reference sequence). V shed 6 bases and J shed 2 bases, with 12 bases lying between them. The receptor's source is a human donor in a cohort sampled during active COVID-19. Sequencing was carried out using peripheral blood. This sequence joins TRBV19 and TRBJ2-3; D is perhaps TRBD2 (6 bases). The CDR3 DNA is TGTGCCAGTAGGGATTCGGGACTCACAGATACGCAGTATTTT. Its protein product is CASRDSGLTDTQYF.